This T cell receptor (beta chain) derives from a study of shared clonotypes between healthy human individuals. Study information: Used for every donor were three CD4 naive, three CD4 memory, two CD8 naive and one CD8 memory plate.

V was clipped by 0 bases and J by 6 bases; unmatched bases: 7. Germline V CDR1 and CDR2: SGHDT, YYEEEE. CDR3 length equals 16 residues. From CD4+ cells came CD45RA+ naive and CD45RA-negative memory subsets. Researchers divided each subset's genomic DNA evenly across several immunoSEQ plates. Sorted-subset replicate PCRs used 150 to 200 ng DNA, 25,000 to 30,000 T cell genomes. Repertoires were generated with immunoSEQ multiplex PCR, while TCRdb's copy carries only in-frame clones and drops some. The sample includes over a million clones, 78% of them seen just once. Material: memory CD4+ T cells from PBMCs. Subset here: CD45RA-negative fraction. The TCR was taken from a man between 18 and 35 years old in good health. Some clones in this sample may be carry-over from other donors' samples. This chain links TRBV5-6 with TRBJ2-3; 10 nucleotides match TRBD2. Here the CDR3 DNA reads TGTGCCAGCAGCTTGGCGCCTAGCGGGAGAGTTGATACGCAGTATTTT. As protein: CASSLAPSGRVDTQYF.